This T cell receptor beta chain was captured by sequencing in a study of blood T cell repertoires in COVID-19 (dated by TCRdb to the early 2020s). Background on the whole study: Samples from collaborators originated in the United States, Italy and Spain and spanned both the acute and convalescent phases of COVID-19. The repertoires were released in a freely available public database intended as a resource for research on the immune response to SARS-CoV-2. The dataset comprised deeply sampled blood TCRbeta repertoires from subjects exposed to, actively infected with, or recovered from COVID-19. The prospective study material was composed of cDNA or gDNA derived from T cells, B-cell-depleted T cells, or PBMCs. Sample metadata almost always included a de-identified subject ID, COVID-19 status, age in years and sex. The samples were drawn from the first 160 participants of the ongoing ImmuneRACE study and from 950 to 1,500 subjects provided by 6 global collaborators. Where available, HLA class I and class II types were taken from metadata supplied by the sample provider and were not determined by assay-based typing. The paper's findings and limits, for the study overall: The quantity of clinical and demographic metadata differed by source and by participant and was supplied without curation.

The collaborating institutions used their own protocols to collect whole blood in K2EDTA tubes. For TCRbeta analysis, collaborator samples were shipped as frozen whole blood, as isolated PBMCs, or as DNA extracted from either sample type. To note about this clone: What antigen it recognizes has not been identified. No quality values exist for individual bases; no much larger clone is one base distant.

The CDR3 measures 11 amino acids from cysteine to phenylalanine. Kept here is only the CDR3 DNA, which spans 33 bases and is read in frame from base 1. The germline V gene provides CDR1 LGHNT and CDR2 FRNRAP. From V the trimming removes 5 bases and from J it removes 15 bases, while the gene matches leave 6 bases of the junction unaccounted for. The immunoSEQ Assay, a bias-controlled multiplex PCR, was used to amplify TCRbeta CDR3 regions from genomic DNA. In the paper's pipeline: Nucleated cell counts per sample were estimated from amplification of reference gene primers within the assay. To quantify the absolute abundance of each unique TCRbeta CDR3 rearrangement, sequence reads were collapsed and filtered. Productive Simpson clonality was computed per sample as the square root of Simpson's diversity index over productive rearrangements. This immuneACCESS table, as held by TCRdb, lists in-frame sequences with V and J called but not all clones. Of the missing ones, under half trace to an unresolved V gene in checked studies; the others have no known cause. V and J calls and clone size follow that table, whereas D and trimming were derived from the DNA. The sample includes nearly 45,000 clones, with about 80% observed a single time. The ten largest clones take up roughly 19% of the sample.

Specimen: peripheral blood. This clonotype was obtained from a man in his 70s with acute or convalescent COVID-19. The chain is assembled from TRBV12-5 and TRBJ2-1; 8 middle bases align to TRBD1. The bases read TGTGCTAGTGGTGACACAGGGGGTCCGTTCTTC. It encodes CASGDTGGPFF.